The sequence of this T cell receptor (beta chain) was determined in a study of T-cell reconstitution after alpha-beta-depleted transplantation in children. Unique molecular identifiers were incorporated into the prepared TCRbeta library. TCRdb independently ran MiXCR on the PCR reads; one entry per CDR3 protein. The repertoire has over 200,000 distinct CDR3 sequences, around a sixth of them found once; the top ten carry roughly two fifths. Study-level results: Among T cells one year after transplant, newly produced cells accounted for most counts and diversity. TCRbeta diversity was high at day 60 in some patients (a result of surviving recipient T cells and thymic progenitors). The origin of alpha-beta T cells about two months after transplant was reportedly several hundred expanded graft clones.

Trimming cost V 0 bases and J 9 bases, with 16 bases left between them. Germline V lookup: CDR1 SGHKS, CDR2 YYEKEE (reference sequence). The CDR3 covers 16 residues. Notes on this clonotype: Its cognate antigen is unknown.

The receptor was isolated from a male patient under 10 years old who had a stem cell transplant for acute lymphoblastic leukemia, so the T cells may come from the graft donor. The J gene is TRBJ1-6, the V gene TRBV5-5; D call uncertain. The sample was PBMCs, mostly from graft donor cells, taken 360 days after TCRalphabeta/CD19-depleted stem cell transplant. CDR3 coding DNA: TGTGCCAGCAGCTTGGGGGCTAGGGAGGACGGTTCACCCCTCCACTTT. This gives the protein CASSLGAREDGSPLHF.